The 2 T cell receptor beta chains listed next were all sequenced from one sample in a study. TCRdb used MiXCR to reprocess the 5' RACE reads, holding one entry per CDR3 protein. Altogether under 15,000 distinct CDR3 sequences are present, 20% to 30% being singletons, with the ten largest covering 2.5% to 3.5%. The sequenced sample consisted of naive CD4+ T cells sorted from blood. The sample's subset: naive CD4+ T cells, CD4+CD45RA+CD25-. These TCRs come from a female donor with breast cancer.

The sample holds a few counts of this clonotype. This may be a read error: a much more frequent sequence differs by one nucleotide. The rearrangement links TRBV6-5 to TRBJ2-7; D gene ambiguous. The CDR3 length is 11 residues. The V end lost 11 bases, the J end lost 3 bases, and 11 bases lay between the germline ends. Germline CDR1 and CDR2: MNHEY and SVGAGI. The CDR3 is CAGTMNYEQYF. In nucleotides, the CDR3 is TGTGCCGGCACCATGAACTACGAGCAGTACTTC.

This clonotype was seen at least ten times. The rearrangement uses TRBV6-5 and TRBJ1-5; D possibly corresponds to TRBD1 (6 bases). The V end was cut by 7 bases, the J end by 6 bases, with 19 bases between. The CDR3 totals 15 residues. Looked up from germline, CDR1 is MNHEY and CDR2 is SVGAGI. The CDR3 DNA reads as TGTGCCAGCAAGGCGGACGGGGGGGCGCGTCAGCCCCAGCATTTT. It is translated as CASKADGGARQPQHF.